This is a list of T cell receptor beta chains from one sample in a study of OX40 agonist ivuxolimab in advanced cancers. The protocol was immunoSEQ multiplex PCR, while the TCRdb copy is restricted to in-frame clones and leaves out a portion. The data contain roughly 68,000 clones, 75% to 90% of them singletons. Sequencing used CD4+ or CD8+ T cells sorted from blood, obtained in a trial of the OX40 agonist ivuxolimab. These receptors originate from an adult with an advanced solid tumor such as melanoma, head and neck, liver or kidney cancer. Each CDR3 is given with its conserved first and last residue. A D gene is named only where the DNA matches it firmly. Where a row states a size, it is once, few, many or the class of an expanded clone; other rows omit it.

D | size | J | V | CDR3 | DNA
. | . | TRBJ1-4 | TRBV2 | CASSPRVRTNEKLFF | TGTGCCAGCAGCCCCAGGGTTAGGACGAATGAAAAACTGTTTTTT
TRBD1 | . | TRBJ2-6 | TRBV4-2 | CASSQVTGVPGANVLTF | TGTGCCAGCAGCCAGGTAACAGGGGTTCCTGGGGCCAACGTCCTGACTTTC
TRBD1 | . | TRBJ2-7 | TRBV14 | CASSWGQGYEQYF | TGTGCCAGCAGTTGGGGACAGGGGTACGAGCAGTACTTC
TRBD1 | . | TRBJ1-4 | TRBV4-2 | CASSQAAGTGGRANEKLFF | TGTGCCAGCAGCCAAGCAGCAGGGACAGGTGGGCGTGCTAATGAAAAACTGTTTTTT
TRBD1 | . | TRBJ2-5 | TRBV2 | CASLRTGGETQYF | TGTGCCAGCCTTCGGACAGGGGGAGAGACCCAGTACTTC
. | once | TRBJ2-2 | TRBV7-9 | CASSLARNTGELFF | TGTGCCAGCAGCTTAGCACGGAACACCGGGGAGCTGTTTTTT
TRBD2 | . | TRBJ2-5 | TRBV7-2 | CASSSRLAGGETQYF | TGTGCCAGCAGCTCTAGACTAGCGGGGGGTGAGACCCAGTACTTC
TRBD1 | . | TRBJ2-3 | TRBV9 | CASSVAMGQAFTDTQYF | TGTGCCAGCAGCGTAGCTATGGGACAGGCCTTCACAGATACGCAGTATTTT
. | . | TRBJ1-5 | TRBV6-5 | CASSRLRDSNQPQHF | TGTGCCAGCAGTCGCTTGAGGGATAGCAATCAGCCCCAGCATTTT
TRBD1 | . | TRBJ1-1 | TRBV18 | CASSLGTVPNTEAFF | TGTGCCAGCTCACTAGGGACAGTGCCGAACACTGAAGCTTTCTTT
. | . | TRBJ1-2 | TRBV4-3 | CASSQERDYGYTF | TGCGCCAGCAGCCAAGAAAGGGACTATGGCTACACCTTC
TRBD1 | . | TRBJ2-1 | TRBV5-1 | CASSLDAGGEGNEQFF | TGCGCCAGCAGCTTGGACGCAGGGGGCGAAGGTAATGAGCAGTTCTTC
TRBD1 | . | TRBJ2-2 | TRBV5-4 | CASSSGQVMTGELFF | TGTGCCAGCAGCTCGGGACAGGTGATGACCGGGGAGCTGTTTTTT
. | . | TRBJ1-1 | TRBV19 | CASSWRTEAFF | TGTGCCAGTAGTTGGAGGACTGAAGCTTTCTTT
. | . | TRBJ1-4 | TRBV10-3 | CAINSDLNEKLFF | TGTGCCATCAATTCAGATCTAAATGAAAAACTGTTTTTT
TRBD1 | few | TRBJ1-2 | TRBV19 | CASSTDRGYGYTF | TGTGCCAGTAGTACCGACAGGGGCTATGGCTACACCTTC
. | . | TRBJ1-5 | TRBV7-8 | CASSLQGTSRPQHF | TGTGCCAGCAGCTTACAGGGGACATCTCGGCCCCAGCATTTT
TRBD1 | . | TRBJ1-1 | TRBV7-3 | CASSPDRGGEAFF | TGTGCCAGCAGCCCGGACAGGGGCGGCGAAGCTTTCTTT
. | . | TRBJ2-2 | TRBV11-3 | CASSLFASGELFF | TGTGCCAGCAGCTTATTTGCGTCCGGGGAGCTGTTTTTT
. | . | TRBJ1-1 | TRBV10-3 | CAISESMRGTEAFF | TGTGCCATCAGTGAGTCAATGCGGGGCACTGAAGCTTTCTTT
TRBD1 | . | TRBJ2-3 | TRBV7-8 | CASTEGQLDTQYF | TGTGCCAGCACCGAGGGACAGCTAGATACGCAGTATTTT
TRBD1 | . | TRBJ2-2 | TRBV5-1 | CASSSRQGTGELFF | TGCGCCAGCAGTTCTCGACAGGGCACCGGGGAGCTGTTTTTT
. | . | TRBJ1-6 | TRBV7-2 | CASSLATAWAGSYNSPLHF | TGTGCCAGCAGCTTAGCGACAGCGTGGGCAGGCTCCTATAATTCACCCCTCCACTTT
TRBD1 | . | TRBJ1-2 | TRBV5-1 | CASRPTQGGYGYTF | TGCGCCAGCAGGCCAACCCAGGGGGGCTATGGCTACACCTTC
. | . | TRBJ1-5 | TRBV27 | CASSLRPQEPQHF | TGTGCCAGCAGTTTAAGGCCCCAAGAGCCCCAGCATTTT
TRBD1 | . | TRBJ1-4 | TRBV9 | CASSIGQGAEKLFF | TGTGCCAGCAGCATAGGACAGGGGGCTGAAAAACTGTTTTTT
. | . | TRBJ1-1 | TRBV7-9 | CASSLGRTRQDTEAFF | TGTGCCAGCAGCTTGGGTAGAACCCGGCAAGACACTGAAGCTTTCTTT
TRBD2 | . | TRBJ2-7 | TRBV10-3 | CAISSMGERGSYEQYF | TGTGCCATCAGTTCTATGGGGGAGCGGGGGTCCTACGAGCAGTACTTC
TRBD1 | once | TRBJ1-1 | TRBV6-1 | CASSRPGQGDTEAFF | TGTGCCAGCAGTCGTCCGGGACAGGGGGATACTGAAGCTTTCTTT
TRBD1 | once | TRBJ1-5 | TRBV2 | CASTLTGHQPQHF | TGTGCCAGCACCCTGACAGGGCATCAGCCCCAGCATTTT
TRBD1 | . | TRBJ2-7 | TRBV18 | CASSPGQGDEQYF | TGTGCCAGCTCACCCGGACAGGGAGACGAGCAGTACTTC
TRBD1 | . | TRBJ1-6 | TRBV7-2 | CASSLGQGAGSPLHF | TGTGCCAGCAGCTTGGGACAGGGGGCCGGTTCACCCCTCCACTTT
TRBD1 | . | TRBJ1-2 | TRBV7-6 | CASSPRGTGAYGYTF | TGTGCCAGCAGCCCCCGCGGGACAGGGGCCTATGGCTACACCTTC
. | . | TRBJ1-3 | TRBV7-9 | CASSSYDILSGNTIYF | TGTGCCAGCAGCTCTTACGACATCCTCTCTGGAAACACCATATATTTT
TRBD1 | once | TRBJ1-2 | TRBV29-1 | CSVEGQWGDGYTF | TGCAGCGTTGAGGGACAGTGGGGGGATGGCTACACCTTC
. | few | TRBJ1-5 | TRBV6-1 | CASSEQYNSNQPQHF | TGTGCCAGCAGTGAACAGTATAATAGCAATCAGCCCCAGCATTTT
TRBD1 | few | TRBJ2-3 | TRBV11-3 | CASSQGQETDTQYF | TGTGCCAGCAGCCAGGGACAGGAGACAGATACGCAGTATTTT
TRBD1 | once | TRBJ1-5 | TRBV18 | CASSQGQGLSNQPQHF | TGTGCCAGCTCACAGGGACAGGGGCTTAGCAATCAGCCCCAGCATTTT
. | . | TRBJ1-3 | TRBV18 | CASSPQPGRSGNTIYF | TGTGCCAGCTCACCCCAACCAGGCAGATCTGGAAACACCATATATTTT
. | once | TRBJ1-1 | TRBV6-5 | CASRSTAMNTEAFF | TGTGCCAGCAGATCGACGGCCATGAACACTGAAGCTTTCTTT
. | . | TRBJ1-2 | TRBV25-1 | CASSEVLETYGYTF | TGTGCCAGCAGTGAGGTCCTAGAGACCTATGGCTACACCTTC
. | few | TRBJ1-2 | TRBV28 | CASTWQGGYTF | TGTGCCAGCACCTGGCAGGGTGGCTACACCTTC
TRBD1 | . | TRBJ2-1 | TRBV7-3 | CASSLGQGAGNEQFF | TGTGCCAGCAGCTTAGGACAGGGGGCAGGGAATGAGCAGTTCTTC
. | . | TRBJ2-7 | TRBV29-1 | CSVEDTGRSYEQYF | TGCAGCGTTGAAGATACAGGGAGGTCCTACGAGCAGTACTTC
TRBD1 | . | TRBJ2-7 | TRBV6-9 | CASSLSGTGGEQYF | TGTGCCAGCAGTCTCTCCGGGACAGGGGGCGAGCAGTACTTC
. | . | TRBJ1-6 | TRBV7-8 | CASSFRQSGALHF | TGTGCCAGCAGCTTCCGTCAGTCCGGTGCCCTCCACTTT
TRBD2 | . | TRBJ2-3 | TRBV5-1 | CASSLKGSGGSSTDTQYF | TGCGCCAGCAGCTTGAAAGGTAGCGGGGGCTCTAGCACAGATACGCAGTATTTT
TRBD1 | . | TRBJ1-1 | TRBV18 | CASREDPSRGQGPKAFF | TGTGCCAGCCGCGAGGACCCAAGTCGGGGACAGGGACCGAAAGCTTTCTTT
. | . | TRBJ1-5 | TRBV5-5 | CASSVDGSNQPQHF | TGTGCCAGCAGCGTGGATGGGAGCAATCAGCCCCAGCATTTT
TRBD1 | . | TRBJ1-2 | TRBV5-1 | CASGTGVGGGYTF | TGCGCCAGCGGAACAGGGGTTGGAGGTGGCTACACCTTC
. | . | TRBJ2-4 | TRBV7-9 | CASSPRGAMAKNIQYF | TGTGCCAGCAGCCCCCGGGGAGCGATGGCCAAAAACATTCAGTACTTC
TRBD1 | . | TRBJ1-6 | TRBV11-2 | CASSSTGGEGSPLHF | TGTGCCAGCAGTTCTACAGGGGGAGAGGGTTCACCCCTCCACTTT
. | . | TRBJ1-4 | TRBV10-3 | CAISQYSNEKLFF | TGTGCCATCAGCCAGTATTCTAATGAAAAACTGTTTTTT
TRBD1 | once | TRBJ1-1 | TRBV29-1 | CSVEQGVDTEAFF | TGCAGCGTTGAACAGGGGGTGGATACTGAAGCTTTCTTT
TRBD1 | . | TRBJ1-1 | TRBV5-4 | CASSIGTGRFTEAFF | TGTGCCAGCAGCATCGGGACAGGGAGGTTTACTGAAGCTTTCTTT
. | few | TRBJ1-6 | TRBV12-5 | CASAPTLSYSPLHF | TGTGCTAGTGCCCCGACCCTCTCTTATTCACCCCTCCACTTT
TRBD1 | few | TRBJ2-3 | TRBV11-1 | CASSSGGDTQYF | TGTGCCAGCAGCTCAGGGGGAGATACGCAGTATTTT